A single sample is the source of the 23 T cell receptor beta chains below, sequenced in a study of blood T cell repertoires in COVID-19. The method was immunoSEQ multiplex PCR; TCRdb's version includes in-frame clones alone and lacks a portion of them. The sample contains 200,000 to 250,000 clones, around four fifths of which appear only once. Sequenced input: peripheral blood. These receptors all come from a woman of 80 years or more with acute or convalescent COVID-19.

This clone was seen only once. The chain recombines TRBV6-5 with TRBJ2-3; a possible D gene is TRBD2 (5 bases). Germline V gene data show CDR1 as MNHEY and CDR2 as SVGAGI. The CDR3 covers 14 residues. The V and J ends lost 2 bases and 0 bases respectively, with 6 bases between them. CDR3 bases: TGTGCCAGCAGTTACGGCGGGAGCACAGATACGCAGTATTTT. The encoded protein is CASSYGGSTDTQYF.

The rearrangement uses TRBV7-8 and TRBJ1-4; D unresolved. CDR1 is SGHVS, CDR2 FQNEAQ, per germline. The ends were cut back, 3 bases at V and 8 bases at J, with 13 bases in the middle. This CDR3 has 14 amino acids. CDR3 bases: TGTGCCAGCAGCTTTGGTGTGAGTGAGGAAAAACTGTTTTTT. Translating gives CASSFGVSEEKLFF.

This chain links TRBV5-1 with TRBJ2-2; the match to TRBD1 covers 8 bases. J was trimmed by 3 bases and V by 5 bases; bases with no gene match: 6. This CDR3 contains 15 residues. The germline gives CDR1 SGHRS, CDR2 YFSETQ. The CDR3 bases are TGCGCCAGCAGTCGAATACAGGGGGACACCGGGGAGCTGTTTTTT. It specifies CASSRIQGDTGELFF.

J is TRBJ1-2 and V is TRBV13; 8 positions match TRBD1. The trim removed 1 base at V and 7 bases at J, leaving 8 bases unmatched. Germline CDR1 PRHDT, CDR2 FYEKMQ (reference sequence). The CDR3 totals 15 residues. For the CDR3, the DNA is TGTGCCAGCAGCTTAGACGGACAGGGATCGTTTGGCTACACCTTC. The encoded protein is CASSLDGQGSFGYTF.

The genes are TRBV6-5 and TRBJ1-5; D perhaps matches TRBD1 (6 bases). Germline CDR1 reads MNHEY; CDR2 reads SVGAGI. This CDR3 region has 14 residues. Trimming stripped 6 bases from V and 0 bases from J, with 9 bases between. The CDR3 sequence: CASRTGYSNQPQHF. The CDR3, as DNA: TGTGCCAGCAGGACAGGTTATAGCAATCAGCCCCAGCATTTT.

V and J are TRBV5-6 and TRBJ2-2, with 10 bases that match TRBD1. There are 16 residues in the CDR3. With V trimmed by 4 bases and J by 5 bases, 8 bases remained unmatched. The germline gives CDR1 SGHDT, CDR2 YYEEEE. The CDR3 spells CASSRRQGAGTGELFF. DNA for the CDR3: TGTGCCAGCAGCCGCAGACAGGGGGCGGGGACCGGGGAGCTGTTTTTT.

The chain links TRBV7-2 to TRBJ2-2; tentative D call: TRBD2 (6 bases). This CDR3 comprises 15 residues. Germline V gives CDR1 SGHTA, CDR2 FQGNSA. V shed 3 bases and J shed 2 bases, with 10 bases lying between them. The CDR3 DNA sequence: TGTGCCAGCAGCTTGAGACTAGATAACACCGGGGAGCTGTTTTTT. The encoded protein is CASSLRLDNTGELFF.

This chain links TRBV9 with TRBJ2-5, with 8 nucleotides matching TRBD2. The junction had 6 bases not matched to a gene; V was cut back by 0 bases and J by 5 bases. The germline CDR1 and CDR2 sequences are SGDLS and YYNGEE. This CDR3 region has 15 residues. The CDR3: CASSVGPREGETQYF. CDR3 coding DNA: TGTGCCAGCAGCGTAGGGCCCCGGGAGGGTGAGACCCAGTACTTC.

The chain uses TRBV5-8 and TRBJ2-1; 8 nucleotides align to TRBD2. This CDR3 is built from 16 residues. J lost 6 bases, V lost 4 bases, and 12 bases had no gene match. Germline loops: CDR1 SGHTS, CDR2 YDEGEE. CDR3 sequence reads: CASSPLGAGVSNEQFF. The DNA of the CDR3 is TGTGCCAGCAGCCCTCTAGGAGCGGGGGTCAGCAATGAGCAGTTCTTC.

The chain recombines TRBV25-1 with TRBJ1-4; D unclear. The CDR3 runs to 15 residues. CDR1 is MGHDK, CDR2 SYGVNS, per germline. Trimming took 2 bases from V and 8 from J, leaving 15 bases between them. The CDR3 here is CASSEPGSGSEKLFF. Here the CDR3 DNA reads TGTGCCAGCAGTGAACCCGGGAGTGGTAGCGAAAAACTGTTTTTT. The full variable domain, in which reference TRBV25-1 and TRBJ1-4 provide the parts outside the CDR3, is EADIYQTPRYLVIGTGKKITLECSQTMGHDKMYWYQQDPGMELHLIHYSYGVNSTEKGDLSSESTVSRIRTEHFPLTLESARPSHTSQYLCASSEPGSGSEKLFFGSGTQLSVL.

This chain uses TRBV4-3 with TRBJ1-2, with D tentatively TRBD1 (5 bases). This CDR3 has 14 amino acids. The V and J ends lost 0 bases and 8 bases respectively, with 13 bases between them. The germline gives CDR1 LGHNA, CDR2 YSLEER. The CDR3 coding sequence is TGCGCCAGCAGCCAAGAGTGGGGGGGAGAGGGCTACACCTTC. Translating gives CASSQEWGGEGYTF.

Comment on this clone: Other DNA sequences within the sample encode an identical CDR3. In DNA form, the CDR3 reads TGTGCCAGCAGTGAGCAGGGGGAGTCCTACGAGCAGTACTTC. Protein product: CASSEQGESYEQYF. The V and J genes are TRBV2 and TRBJ2-7, with 7 bases aligning to TRBD1. This CDR3 region has 14 residues. Unmatched junction bases numbered 3, after V lost 3 bases and J lost 1 base. Germline V CDR1 and CDR2: SNHLY, FYNNEI. Full variable domain (outside the CDR3, taken from reference TRBV2 and TRBJ2-7): EPEVTQTPSHQVTQMGQEVILRCVPISNHLYFYWYRQILGQKVEFLVSFYNNEISEKSEIFDDQFSVERPDGSNFTLKIRSTKLEDSAMYFCASSEQGESYEQYFGPGTRLTVT.

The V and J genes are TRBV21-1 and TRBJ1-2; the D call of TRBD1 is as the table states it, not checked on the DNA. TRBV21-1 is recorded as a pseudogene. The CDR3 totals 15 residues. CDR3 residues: CASSKREGDNSGYTF. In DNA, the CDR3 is TGTGCCAGCAGCAAACGTGAAGGGGACAACAGTGGCTACACCTTC.

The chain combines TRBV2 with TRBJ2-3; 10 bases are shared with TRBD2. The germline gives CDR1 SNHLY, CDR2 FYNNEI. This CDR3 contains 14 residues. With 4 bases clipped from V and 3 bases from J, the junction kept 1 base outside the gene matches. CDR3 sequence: CASSVSGGTDTQYF. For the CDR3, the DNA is TGTGCCAGCAGTGTTAGCGGGGGGACAGATACGCAGTATTTT.

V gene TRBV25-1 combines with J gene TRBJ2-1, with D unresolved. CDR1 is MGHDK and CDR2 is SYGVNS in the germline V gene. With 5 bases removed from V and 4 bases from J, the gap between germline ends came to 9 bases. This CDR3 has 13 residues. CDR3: CASSPQTYNEQFF. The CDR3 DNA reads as TGTGCCAGCAGTCCCCAGACTTACAATGAGCAGTTCTTC.

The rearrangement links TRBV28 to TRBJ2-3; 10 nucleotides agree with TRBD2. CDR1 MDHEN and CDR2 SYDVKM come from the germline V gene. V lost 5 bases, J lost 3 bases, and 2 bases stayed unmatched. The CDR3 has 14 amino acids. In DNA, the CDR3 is TGTGCCAGCAGTCAGCGGGGGGGAACAGATACGCAGTATTTT. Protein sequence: CASSQRGGTDTQYF.

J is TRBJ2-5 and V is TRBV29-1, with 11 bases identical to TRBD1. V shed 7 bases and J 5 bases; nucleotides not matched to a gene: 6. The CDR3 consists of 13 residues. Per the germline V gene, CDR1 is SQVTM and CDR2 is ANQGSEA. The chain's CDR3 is CSARDRGRETQYF. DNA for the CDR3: TGCAGCGCCCGGGACAGGGGGAGGGAGACCCAGTACTTC.

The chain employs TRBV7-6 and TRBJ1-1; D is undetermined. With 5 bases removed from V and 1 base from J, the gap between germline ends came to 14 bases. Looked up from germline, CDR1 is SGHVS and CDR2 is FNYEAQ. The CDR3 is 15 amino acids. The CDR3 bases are TGTGCCAGCAGCCCTCGCGGTTCGACGAACACTGAAGCTTTCTTT. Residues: CASSPRGSTNTEAFF.

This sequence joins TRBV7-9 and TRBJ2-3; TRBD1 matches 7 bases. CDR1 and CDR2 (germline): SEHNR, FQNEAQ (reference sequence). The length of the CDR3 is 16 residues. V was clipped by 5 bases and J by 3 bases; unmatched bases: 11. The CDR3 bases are TGTGCCAGCAGCCCACACCCGACAGGGCAGACAGATACGCAGTATTTT. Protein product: CASSPHPTGQTDTQYF. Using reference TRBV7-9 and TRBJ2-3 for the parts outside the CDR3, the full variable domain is DTGVSQNPRHKITKRGQNVTFRCDPISEHNRLYWYRQTLGQGPEFLTYFQNEAQLEKSRLLSDRFSAERPKGSFSTLEIQRTEQGDSAMYLCASSPHPTGQTDTQYFGPGTRLTVL.

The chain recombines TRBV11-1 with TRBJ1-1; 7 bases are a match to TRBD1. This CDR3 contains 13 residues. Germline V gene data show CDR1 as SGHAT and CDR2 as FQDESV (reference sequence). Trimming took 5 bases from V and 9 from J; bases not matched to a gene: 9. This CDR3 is CASSPDRVLKAFF. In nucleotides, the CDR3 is TGTGCCAGCAGCCCCGACAGGGTATTAAAAGCTTTCTTT.

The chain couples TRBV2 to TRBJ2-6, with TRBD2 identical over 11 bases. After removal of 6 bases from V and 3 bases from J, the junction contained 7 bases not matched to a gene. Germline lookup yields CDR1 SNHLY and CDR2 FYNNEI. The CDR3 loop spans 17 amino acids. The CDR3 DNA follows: TGTGCCAGCAGGAATAGCGGGAGGGAGGTTGGGGCCAACGTCCTGACTTTC. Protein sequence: CASRNSGREVGANVLTF. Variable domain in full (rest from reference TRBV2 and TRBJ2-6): EPEVTQTPSHQVTQMGQEVILRCVPISNHLYFYWYRQILGQKVEFLVSFYNNEISEKSEIFDDQFSVERPDGSNFTLKIRSTKLEDSAMYFCASRNSGREVGANVLTFGAGSRLTVL.

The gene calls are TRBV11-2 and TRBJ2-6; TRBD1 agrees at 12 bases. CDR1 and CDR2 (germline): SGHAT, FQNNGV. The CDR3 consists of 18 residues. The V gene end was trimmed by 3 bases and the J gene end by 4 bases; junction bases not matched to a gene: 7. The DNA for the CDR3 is TGTGCCAGCAGCTTTAGGGGACAGGGGGCGCGCGGGGCCAACGTCCTGACTTTC. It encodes CASSFRGQGARGANVLTF.

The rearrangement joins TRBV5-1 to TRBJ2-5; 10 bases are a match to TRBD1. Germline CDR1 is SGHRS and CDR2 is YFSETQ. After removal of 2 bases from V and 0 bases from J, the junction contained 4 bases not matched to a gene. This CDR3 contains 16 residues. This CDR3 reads CASSFSGTGDQETQYF. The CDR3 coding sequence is TGCGCCAGCAGCTTCTCCGGGACAGGGGACCAAGAGACCCAGTACTTC.